Here is one T cell receptor (beta chain) with its context. V lost 2 bases and J 8 bases, leaving 7 bases between the germline ends. Germline V gene data show CDR1 as MNHEY and CDR2 as SVGEGT. The CDR3 is made up of 12 amino acids. TCRdb re-derived calls from the RT-PCR reads in MiXCR, one entry per CDR3 protein. The sample carries approximately 720,000 distinct CDR3 sequences, 14% recorded once. The sequencing input was memory CD4+ T cells from blood. The chain uses TRBV6-2 or TRBV6-3 and TRBJ2-4; no firm D call. The origin of this receptor is a female donor in good health, serving as a healthy control. The CDR3 sequence: CASSYDQYIQYF. The CDR3 DNA follows: TGTGCCAGCAGTTACGACCAGTACATTCAGTACTTC.